The 17 T cell receptor beta chains below were found in one sample sequenced in a study of cytomegalovirus exposure and HLA in healthy donors. Amplification used 60 Vbeta primers and 13 Jbeta primers. Method: immunoSEQ multiplex PCR; TCRdb's copy keeps in-frame clones and lacks some. The table lists over 110,000 clones, around 78% of them singletons. Sequencing was performed on PBMCs. These receptors all come from a woman in her forties in good health and CMV-seropositive.

The rearrangement uses TRBV29-1 and TRBJ2-7, with D possibly being TRBD2 (7 bases). The CDR3 is 20 residues long. V lost 6 bases and J 4 bases, leaving 37 bases between the germline ends. CDR1 and CDR2 (germline): SQVTM, ANQGSEA. For the CDR3, the DNA is TGCAGCGTGGGAGGGCAGGGGTCGGGTTTGCGTCCATTTTCCCTATACGAGCAGTACTTC. As protein: CSVGGQGSGLRPFSLYEQYF.

The chain joins TRBV15 to TRBJ2-7; TRBD1 might be the D (5 bases). Germline loops: CDR1 LNHNV, CDR2 YYDKDF (reference sequence). Deletions cut 0 bases from V and 1 base from J, with 10 bases between. CDR3 length: 15 residues. CDR3 DNA: TGTGCCACCAGCAGAGATGTTGGACAATCCTACGAGCAGTACTTC. This sequence encodes CATSRDVGQSYEQYF. Filled out from reference TRBV15 and TRBJ2-7, the complete variable domain reads DAMVIQNPRYQVTQFGKPVTLSCSQTLNHNVMYWYQQKSSQAPKLLFHYYDKDFNNEADTPDNFQSRRPNTSFCFLDIRSPGLGDTAMYLCATSRDVGQSYEQYFGPGTRLTVT.

The chain employs TRBV5-1 and TRBJ2-1; D is ambiguous. This CDR3 spans 13 amino acids. V was cut by 4 bases and J by 8 bases, with 13 bases left in between. Germline CDR1 reads SGHRS; CDR2 reads YFSETQ. The CDR3: CASSKLAGDEQFF. The CDR3, as DNA: TGCGCCAGCAGCAAGTTAGCCGGCGATGAGCAGTTCTTC.

The chain combines TRBV6-1 with TRBJ2-7; maybe TRBD2 (5 bases). Looked up from germline, CDR1 is MNHNS and CDR2 is SASEGT. The CDR3 covers 15 residues. Trimming left V 3 bases short and J 2 bases short, with 14 bases between. CDR3 coding DNA: TGTGCCAGCAGTGAGTCGGGATACGCCCCCTACGAGCAGTACTTC. It translates to CASSESGYAPYEQYF.

This clone came up a few times. The rearrangement links TRBV10-3 to TRBJ2-5, with 8 bases aligning to TRBD2. The CDR3 sequence is 14 residues long. The V gene's germline CDR1 is ENHRY and CDR2 SYGVKD. V was pared by 4 bases and J by 2 bases, with 3 bases of the junction left unmatched. In nucleotides, the CDR3 is TGTGCCATCAGTGTAAGCGGGGGACAAGAGACCCAGTACTTC. Translating it yields CAISVSGGQETQYF.

V and J are TRBV5-1 and TRBJ2-2; 7 bases are shared with TRBD1. The CDR3 runs to 14 residues. Losses at the gene ends were 6 bases for V and 1 base for J; bases not matched to a gene: 3. Per the germline V gene, CDR1 is SGHRS and CDR2 is YFSETQ. The CDR3 sequence: CASTRTGNTGELFF. For the CDR3, the DNA is TGCGCCAGCACTAGGACAGGGAACACCGGGGAGCTGTTTTTT.

The chain combines TRBV7-2 with TRBJ2-7; TRBD2 agrees at 11 bases. Per germline, CDR1 SGHTA and CDR2 FQGNSA. J gave up 6 bases and V 5 bases, and 9 bases lay outside the gene matches. This CDR3 is built from 15 residues. The DNA for the CDR3 is TGTGCCAGCAGCGACCAACTAGCGGGAGTGGCCGAGCAGTACTTC. Residues: CASSDQLAGVAEQYF.

The CDR3 DNA sequence: TGTGCCAGTAGTATAGGATACAGCTACTCCTACGAGCAGTACTTC. It yields the protein CASSIGYSYSYEQYF. This chain links TRBV19 with TRBJ2-5; no reliable D call. The J call is in doubt because the DNA end fits TRBJ2-7 better. This CDR3 is 15 amino acids long. Germline-derived CDR1 and CDR2 are LNHDA and SQIVND (reference sequence).

The chain uses TRBV2 and TRBJ1-6; D remains ambiguous. Germline V lookup: CDR1 SNHLY, CDR2 FYNNEI. Trimming cost V 0 bases and J 10 bases, with 13 bases left between them. The CDR3 spans 15 residues. The CDR3 is CASSEARASGSPLHF. The CDR3, as DNA: TGTGCCAGCAGTGAAGCGCGAGCCTCGGGATCACCCCTCCACTTT.

This sequence joins TRBV9 and TRBJ2-1, with 14 bases aligning to TRBD2. V lost 3 bases and J lost 2; bases outside the gene matches: 13. Per the germline V gene, CDR1 is SGDLS and CDR2 is YYNGEE. This CDR3 region has 20 residues. The CDR3 here is CASSGNFSGTSGRPYNEQFF. Written as DNA, the CDR3 is TGTGCCAGCAGCGGGAATTTTAGTGGGACTAGCGGGAGACCCTACAATGAGCAGTTCTTC.

The chain combines TRBV5-1 with TRBJ2-1, with 10 bases that match TRBD2. There are 16 residues in the CDR3. The germline V gene encodes CDR1 SGHRS and CDR2 YFSETQ. V lost 1 base and J lost 10; bases outside the gene matches: 11. This CDR3 reads CASSLTWTSGAPEQFF. CDR3 nucleotide sequence: TGCGCCAGCAGCTTGACTTGGACTAGCGGAGCTCCGGAGCAGTTCTTC.

This clone was seen a handful of times. The chain is built from TRBV10-3 and TRBJ2-3; the match to TRBD2 covers 10 bases. CDR3 length: 16 amino acids. The V and J ends lost 4 bases and 2 bases, in that order; junction bases with no gene match: 6. Germline V CDR1 and CDR2: ENHRY, SYGVKD. The CDR3 region is CAISGRTSGSTDTQYF. The CDR3 coding sequence is TGTGCCATCAGTGGTAGGACTAGCGGTTCCACAGATACGCAGTATTTT.

This clone was picked up a small number of times. The chain carries TRBV7-8 and TRBJ2-1, with 9 bases that match TRBD2. Unmatched junction bases numbered 0, after V lost 1 base and J lost 2 bases. This CDR3 comprises 15 residues. From germline, CDR1 is SGHVS and CDR2 FQNEAQ. Here the CDR3 reads CASSLGGGAYNEQFF. CDR3 DNA sequence: TGTGCCAGCAGCTTAGGCGGGGGGGCCTACAATGAGCAGTTCTTC.

This chain joins TRBV29-1 and TRBJ1-3; D is unclear. V lost 4 bases and J 3 bases, leaving 10 bases between the germline ends. CDR3 length equals 13 residues. The germline V gene encodes CDR1 SQVTM and CDR2 ANQGSEA. CDR3 region: CSVVRPGGNTIYF. The CDR3 coding sequence is TGCAGCGTTGTCCGACCGGGTGGAAACACCATATATTTT.

V usage is TRBV30 and J usage is TRBJ2-3; 8 bases are shared with TRBD1. This CDR3 is 14 amino acids long. CDR1 is GTSNPN, CDR2 SVGIG, per germline (reference sequence). The J segment lost 0 bases and the V segment lost 2 bases, leaving 1 base of the junction unmatched. The CDR3 region has the DNA TGTGCCTGGAGTACAGGGGGGAGCACAGATACGCAGTATTTT. Protein sequence: CAWSTGGSTDTQYF.

V and J are TRBV11-2 and TRBJ2-1; TRBD2 matches at 13 bases. Germline CDR1 SGHAT, CDR2 FQNNGV. J lost 5 bases, V lost 5 bases, and 9 bases had no gene match. There are 17 residues in the CDR3. Here the CDR3 reads CASSLRTSGRGNNEQFF. The CDR3 DNA follows: TGTGCCAGCAGCCTCCGGACTAGCGGGAGAGGGAACAATGAGCAGTTCTTC.

The rearrangement uses TRBV29-1 and TRBJ2-7, with D possibly being TRBD2 (5 bases). Germline V gene sequence: CDR1 SQVTM, CDR2 ANQGSEA. CDR3 length equals 13 residues. V was trimmed by 6 bases and J by 0 bases, leaving 12 bases between them. The DNA of the CDR3 is TGCAGCGTGAGGGAGAGGGCCTCCTACGAGCAGTACTTC. This gives the protein CSVRERASYEQYF.